This T cell receptor beta chain comes out of a study of CD8 T cells in ankylosing spondylitis. Whole-study findings and limits: Blood of patients with ankylosing spondylitis appeared to be characterized by a TCR beta motif of about 8 highly homologous variants. Disease-associated clonotypes exhibited CD8+ identity and were relatively infrequent in peripheral blood. Some motif variants were previously reported in reactive arthritis synovial fluid and blood.

In its sample, this clonotype was seen a few times. Its cognate antigen is unknown. Scientists made TCR beta libraries using quantitative 5'-RACE with molecular barcodes. TCRdb re-analysed the 5' RACE reads in MiXCR, keeping a single row per CDR3 protein. The sample has approximately 400,000 distinct CDR3 sequences, about 15% seen once. V was clipped by 7 bases and J by 4 bases; unmatched bases: 4. Germline V lookup: CDR1 KGHDR, CDR2 SFDVKD. CDR3 length: 13 residues. Sequencing input: blood, either unsorted or a sorted T cell fraction (not recorded which). This receptor was taken from a male donor with ankylosing spondylitis. This chain links TRBV24-1 with TRBJ2-5; 8 bases are shared with TRBD1. The CDR3 nucleotides read TGTGCCACCAGCGGACAGGGACTAGAGACCCAGTACTTC. This codes for CATSGQGLETQYF.